A selection of T cell receptor beta chains follows, all from one sample in a study of a mutant IDH1 vaccine in newly diagnosed glioma. Profiling relied on immunoSEQ multiplex PCR, and the TCRdb table lists in-frame clones only, not all of them. Among tens of thousands of clones, 75% to 90% were seen once, and the ten largest hold around 3.5%. No cognate antigen is known for these TCRs. The material was PBMCs, obtained from a glioma patient whose treatment included an IDH1 peptide vaccine. All receptors derive from a woman aged 50 to 60 with glioma. Both conserved end residues are part of each CDR3. The order of the fields is CDR3 protein, CDR3 DNA, D gene, J gene, clone size, V gene. The D gene is left open where the match is weak. Clone size is shown for a subset of rows, as once, few, many or a class of expanded clone.

cdr3_aa: CASSEAYGGDEQYF; cdr3_nt: TGTGCCAGCAGTGAAGCCTATGGAGGGGACGAGCAGTACTTC; d_call: -; j_call: TRBJ2-7; clone_size: -; v_call: TRBV2
cdr3_aa: CASSGRGGEEETQYF; cdr3_nt: TGTGCCAGCAGCGGGCGGGGGGGCGAAGAAGAGACCCAGTACTTC; d_call: TRBD2; j_call: TRBJ2-5; clone_size: -; v_call: TRBV7-2
cdr3_aa: CASSFGQTGTGELFF; cdr3_nt: TGTGCCAGCAGCTTTGGGCAGACTGGCACCGGGGAGCTGTTTTTT; d_call: -; j_call: TRBJ2-2; clone_size: -; v_call: TRBV13
cdr3_aa: CASSPRGGVTGELFF; cdr3_nt: TGTGCCAGCAGCCCCCGAGGGGGGGTCACCGGGGAGCTGTTTTTT; d_call: -; j_call: TRBJ2-2; clone_size: -; v_call: TRBV9
cdr3_aa: CASSLGATANSPLHF; cdr3_nt: TGCGCCAGCAGCCTCGGCGCTACAGCTAATTCACCCCTCCACTTT; d_call: -; j_call: TRBJ1-6; clone_size: -; v_call: TRBV10-2
cdr3_aa: CASQTGTSGDSTDTQYF; cdr3_nt: TGTGCTAGTCAGACAGGGACTAGCGGGGATAGCACAGATACGCAGTATTTT; d_call: TRBD2; j_call: TRBJ2-3; clone_size: -; v_call: TRBV12-5
cdr3_aa: CASSYSVVSNTEAFF; cdr3_nt: TGTGCCAGCAGTTACTCGGTGGTGTCGAACACTGAAGCTTTCTTT; d_call: -; j_call: TRBJ1-1; clone_size: -; v_call: TRBV6-5
cdr3_aa: CASSLSSGSYGQPQHF; cdr3_nt: TGTGCCAGTAGCCTAAGTTCGGGGTCGTATGGTCAGCCCCAGCATTTT; d_call: -; j_call: TRBJ1-5; clone_size: -; v_call: TRBV19
cdr3_aa: CASSRDGRNYNSPLHF; cdr3_nt: TGTGCCAGCAGCCGGGACGGACGGAACTATAATTCACCCCTCCACTTT; d_call: -; j_call: TRBJ1-6; clone_size: -; v_call: TRBV4-2
cdr3_aa: CASSFRGVNTEAFF; cdr3_nt: TGTGCCAGCAGCTTCCGGGGAGTGAACACTGAAGCTTTCTTT; d_call: -; j_call: TRBJ1-1; clone_size: few; v_call: TRBV5-6
cdr3_aa: CASSFISGAEAFF; cdr3_nt: TGTGCCAGCAGTTTTATATCTGGGGCTGAAGCTTTCTTT; d_call: -; j_call: TRBJ1-1; clone_size: -; v_call: TRBV27
cdr3_aa: CASSLLSDEQYF; cdr3_nt: TGTGCCAGCAGCTTATTGTCCGACGAGCAGTACTTC; d_call: -; j_call: TRBJ2-7; clone_size: once; v_call: TRBV7-9
cdr3_aa: CASSTNRVYTEAFF; cdr3_nt: TGTGCCAGCAGCACCAACAGGGTTTATACTGAAGCTTTCTTT; d_call: -; j_call: TRBJ1-1; clone_size: -; v_call: TRBV5-8
cdr3_aa: CASSEAFNAHF; cdr3_nt: TGTGCCAGCAGTGAAGCCTTTAACGCCCATTTT; d_call: -; j_call: TRBJ1-5; clone_size: few; v_call: TRBV2
cdr3_aa: CASSMGEAKNIQYF; cdr3_nt: TGCGCCAGTTCAATGGGAGAGGCCAAAAACATTCAGTACTTC; d_call: -; j_call: TRBJ2-4; clone_size: -; v_call: TRBV5-1
cdr3_aa: CSVEVSDSYQETQYF; cdr3_nt: TGCAGCGTTGAAGTGTCGGACTCCTATCAAGAGACCCAGTACTTC; d_call: -; j_call: TRBJ2-5; clone_size: -; v_call: TRBV29-1
cdr3_aa: CASRVTGPSPYEQYF; cdr3_nt: TGTGCCAGCAGGGTAACCGGGCCCTCTCCCTACGAGCAGTACTTC; d_call: -; j_call: TRBJ2-7; clone_size: -; v_call: TRBV6-1
cdr3_aa: CASTTPGTGPDEQYF; cdr3_nt: TGTGCCAGCACCACGCCCGGGACAGGGCCCGACGAGCAGTACTTC; d_call: TRBD1; j_call: TRBJ2-7; clone_size: -; v_call: TRBV5-4
cdr3_aa: CASIAKNADTSNYGYTF; cdr3_nt: TGTGCCAGCATCGCCAAAAACGCGGACACTTCTAACTATGGCTACACCTTC; d_call: -; j_call: TRBJ1-2; clone_size: -; v_call: TRBV5-6
cdr3_aa: CASSERDWYNSPLHF; cdr3_nt: TGTGCCAGCAGTGAACGGGACTGGTATAATTCACCCCTCCACTTT; d_call: -; j_call: TRBJ1-6; clone_size: few; v_call: TRBV6-1
cdr3_aa: CASSLIRGPDTQYF; cdr3_nt: TGTGCCAGCAGCTTAATTAGGGGTCCAGATACGCAGTATTTT; d_call: -; j_call: TRBJ2-3; clone_size: -; v_call: TRBV7-9
cdr3_aa: CASSYRQGGLEAFF; cdr3_nt: TGCGCCAGCAGCTACAGACAGGGGGGTCTTGAAGCTTTCTTT; d_call: TRBD1; j_call: TRBJ1-1; clone_size: -; v_call: TRBV5-1
cdr3_aa: CASSSGPASGANVLTF; cdr3_nt: TGCGCCAGCAGCTCTGGCCCGGCCTCTGGGGCCAACGTCCTGACTTTC; d_call: -; j_call: TRBJ2-6; clone_size: -; v_call: TRBV5-1
cdr3_aa: CASSFLAELSYNEQFF; cdr3_nt: TGCGCCAGCAGCTTCCTCGCGGAGCTCTCCTACAATGAGCAGTTCTTC; d_call: -; j_call: TRBJ2-1; clone_size: -; v_call: TRBV5-1
cdr3_aa: CSFRKNTGELFF; cdr3_nt: TGCAGTTTCCGCAAAAACACCGGGGAGCTGTTTTTT; d_call: -; j_call: TRBJ2-2; clone_size: once; v_call: TRBV29-1
cdr3_aa: CASSEAGSGGNLNYGYTF; cdr3_nt: TGTGCCAGCAGTGAAGCGGGGTCGGGAGGGAACCTTAACTATGGCTACACCTTC; d_call: -; j_call: TRBJ1-2; clone_size: -; v_call: TRBV2
cdr3_aa: CASSLRARGPYSGNTIYF; cdr3_nt: TGTGCCAGCAGCTTAAGGGCCAGGGGCCCCTACTCTGGAAACACCATATATTTT; d_call: -; j_call: TRBJ1-3; clone_size: -; v_call: TRBV7-8
cdr3_aa: CASSLTGGTEAFF; cdr3_nt: TGTGCCAGCAGCTTAACAGGGGGGACTGAAGCTTTCTTT; d_call: TRBD1; j_call: TRBJ1-1; clone_size: -; v_call: TRBV7-8
cdr3_aa: CASSQTPNTEAFF; cdr3_nt: TGTGCCAGCAGCCAAACTCCCAACACTGAAGCTTTCTTT; d_call: -; j_call: TRBJ1-1; clone_size: -; v_call: TRBV14
cdr3_aa: CASSHGQALLGELFF; cdr3_nt: TGCGCCAGCAGCCATGGACAGGCTCTTCTCGGGGAGCTGTTTTTT; d_call: TRBD1; j_call: TRBJ2-2; clone_size: once; v_call: TRBV4-1
cdr3_aa: CASSLGQGDGYTF; cdr3_nt: TGTGCCAGCAGTTTGGGGCAGGGGGATGGCTACACCTTC; d_call: TRBD1; j_call: TRBJ1-2; clone_size: once; v_call: TRBV27
cdr3_aa: CASSSRDRDLNEAFF; cdr3_nt: TGTGCCAGCAGTTCTAGAGACAGGGACCTGAATGAAGCTTTCTTT; d_call: TRBD1; j_call: TRBJ1-1; clone_size: -; v_call: TRBV2
cdr3_aa: CASSYNLRQGTSTDTQYF; cdr3_nt: TGCGCCAGCAGCTACAACCTTAGACAGGGGACTAGCACAGATACGCAGTATTTT; d_call: TRBD1; j_call: TRBJ2-3; clone_size: -; v_call: TRBV5-1
cdr3_aa: CASSLEPGSYSPLHF; cdr3_nt: TGTGCCAGCAGCTTAGAGCCCGGTTCCTATTCACCCCTCCACTTT; d_call: -; j_call: TRBJ1-6; clone_size: few; v_call: TRBV11-2
cdr3_aa: CASSFGDPSYNEQFF; cdr3_nt: TGTGCCAGCAGCTTTGGGGACCCCTCCTACAATGAGCAGTTCTTC; d_call: -; j_call: TRBJ2-1; clone_size: -; v_call: TRBV7-9
cdr3_aa: CASSRKRQGGQENYGYTF; cdr3_nt: TGCGCCAGCAGCCGAAAACGACAGGGGGGTCAGGAGAACTATGGCTACACCTTC; d_call: TRBD1; j_call: TRBJ1-2; clone_size: -; v_call: TRBV5-1
cdr3_aa: CASSSTGRGVRGYTF; cdr3_nt: TGTGCCAGCAGCTCCACGGGGAGGGGGGTTCGTGGCTACACCTTC; d_call: -; j_call: TRBJ1-2; clone_size: -; v_call: TRBV5-4
cdr3_aa: CASSDKGYNSPLHF; cdr3_nt: TGTGCCAGCAGTGACAAGGGCTATAATTCACCCCTCCACTTT; d_call: -; j_call: TRBJ1-6; clone_size: few; v_call: TRBV25-1
cdr3_aa: CASTSDRAEETQYF; cdr3_nt: TGTGCCAGCACCTCGGACAGGGCGGAGGAGACCCAGTACTTC; d_call: TRBD1; j_call: TRBJ2-5; clone_size: -; v_call: TRBV28
cdr3_aa: CASSLIKQGRTPDTQYF; cdr3_nt: TGTGCCAGCAGCCTGATAAAACAGGGACGGACCCCAGATACGCAGTATTTT; d_call: -; j_call: TRBJ2-3; clone_size: few; v_call: TRBV7-3
cdr3_aa: CASSPGTGNSPLHF; cdr3_nt: TGTGCCAGCTCACCAGGCACGGGCAATTCACCCCTCCACTTT; d_call: -; j_call: TRBJ1-6; clone_size: few; v_call: TRBV18
cdr3_aa: CASSRQDSYEQYF; cdr3_nt: TGCGCCAGCAGTCGACAGGATTCCTACGAGCAGTACTTC; d_call: -; j_call: TRBJ2-7; clone_size: -; v_call: TRBV10-1
cdr3_aa: CASSSGTRGEKLFF; cdr3_nt: TGTGCCAGCAGCTCCGGGACAAGAGGTGAAAAACTGTTTTTT; d_call: -; j_call: TRBJ1-4; clone_size: -; v_call: TRBV5-4
cdr3_aa: CASSQLAGKGFQYF; cdr3_nt: TGTGCCAGCAGTCAACTAGCGGGGAAGGGCTTTCAGTACTTC; d_call: TRBD2; j_call: TRBJ2-5; clone_size: -; v_call: TRBV6-5
cdr3_aa: CASTDRAAETQYF; cdr3_nt: TGTGCCAGTACTGACAGGGCGGCGGAGACCCAGTACTTC; d_call: TRBD1; j_call: TRBJ2-5; clone_size: once; v_call: TRBV19
cdr3_aa: CASSPIQGKNTGELFF; cdr3_nt: TGTGCCAGCAGCCCGATACAGGGGAAGAACACCGGGGAGCTGTTTTTT; d_call: TRBD1; j_call: TRBJ2-2; clone_size: -; v_call: TRBV11-2
cdr3_aa: CASSEWTKRKAYGYTF; cdr3_nt: TGTGCCAGCAGTGAATGGACAAAAAGAAAAGCCTATGGCTACACCTTC; d_call: -; j_call: TRBJ1-2; clone_size: -; v_call: TRBV6-1
cdr3_aa: CASSPHESGPTNEKLFF; cdr3_nt: TGTGCCAGCAGCCCCCATGAGTCCGGACCAACTAATGAAAAACTGTTTTTT; d_call: -; j_call: TRBJ1-4; clone_size: -; v_call: TRBV7-9
cdr3_aa: CARKDRGDYGYTF; cdr3_nt: TGTGCCAGGAAGGACAGGGGTGACTATGGCTACACCTTC; d_call: TRBD1; j_call: TRBJ1-2; clone_size: once; v_call: TRBV2
cdr3_aa: CASAGRGAKQETQYF; cdr3_nt: TGTGCCTCCGCCGGGCGGGGGGCGAAACAAGAGACCCAGTACTTC; d_call: TRBD2; j_call: TRBJ2-5; clone_size: -; v_call: TRBV2
cdr3_aa: CASSYSTAAYNEQFF; cdr3_nt: TGTGCCAGCAGTTACTCGACGGCGGCCTACAATGAGCAGTTCTTC; d_call: -; j_call: TRBJ2-1; clone_size: -; v_call: TRBV6-5
cdr3_aa: CASGAESGGLTEAFF; cdr3_nt: TGTGCCAGCGGAGCCGAATCAGGGGGCCTTACTGAAGCTTTCTTT; d_call: TRBD1; j_call: TRBJ1-1; clone_size: -; v_call: TRBV6-5
cdr3_aa: CASSTTGGPSPLHF; cdr3_nt: TGCGCCAGCAGCACTACAGGGGGTCCTTCACCCCTCCACTTT; d_call: TRBD1; j_call: TRBJ1-6; clone_size: -; v_call: TRBV5-1
cdr3_aa: CASSLFTEAFF; cdr3_nt: TGTGCCAGCAGCTTATTCACTGAAGCTTTCTTT; d_call: -; j_call: TRBJ1-1; clone_size: -; v_call: TRBV7-8
cdr3_aa: CASSAATSGVYEQYF; cdr3_nt: TGTGCCAGCAGCGCAGCGACTAGCGGGGTTTACGAGCAGTACTTC; d_call: TRBD2; j_call: TRBJ2-7; clone_size: -; v_call: TRBV9
cdr3_aa: CASSKISGANVLTF; cdr3_nt: TGTGCCAGCAGTAAGATCTCTGGGGCCAACGTCCTGACTTTC; d_call: -; j_call: TRBJ2-6; clone_size: -; v_call: TRBV6-4
cdr3_aa: CASSHRVNYGYTF; cdr3_nt: TGTGCCAGCAGCCACAGGGTGAACTATGGCTACACCTTC; d_call: -; j_call: TRBJ1-2; clone_size: -; v_call: TRBV7-9
cdr3_aa: CASSRGRSEVLPLHF; cdr3_nt: TGTGCCAGCAGCCGGGGACGGTCGGAGGTCTTACCCCTCCACTTT; d_call: -; j_call: TRBJ1-6; clone_size: -; v_call: TRBV28